This T cell receptor (beta chain) was sequenced for a study of beta chain features in type 1 diabetes. Overall study findings and caveats: A greater similarity of naive, central memory and Treg TCRB repertoires was seen among patients than among healthy donors. The analysis here could not establish whether HLA type shapes TCRB rearrangement.

Expressed TCRB transcripts were sequenced because the isolated RNA had all been reverse transcribed beforehand. The assay was immunoSEQ multiplex PCR, and TCRdb's table has in-frame clones only and misses some. The profile shows under 950,000 clones, 15% to 20% of them singletons. Deletions cut 3 bases from V and 4 bases from J, with 18 bases between. CDR3 length: 16 residues. Germline CDR1 and CDR2: SGHTA and FQGNSA. This clone has a handful of counts. Its antigen is not known. Sequencing was carried out using naive CD4+ T cells from blood. V is TRBV7-2 and J is TRBJ2-5; weak D call: TRBD2 (5 bases). This receptor was taken from a woman aged 18-29 years in good health. The CDR3 region has the DNA TGTGCCAGCAGCTTCACCTCTCAACTAGTCTTAGAGACCCAGTACTTC. It is translated as CASSFTSQLVLETQYF.